The 24 T cell receptor beta chains reported below all come from one sample, sequenced in a study of blood T cell repertoires in COVID-19. Only in-frame clones appear in the TCRdb table, and some are missing; sequencing was by immunoSEQ multiplex PCR. The sample records about 480,000 clones, more than 85% being singletons. Input material: peripheral blood. These receptors came from a woman in her 30s with acute or convalescent COVID-19.

This chain links TRBV28 with TRBJ2-4, with 9 bases lining up with TRBD1. V shed 3 bases and J 3 bases; nucleotides not matched to a gene: 9. The CDR3 is made up of 17 amino acids. The germline V gene has CDR1 MDHEN and CDR2 SYDVKM. CDR3 DNA sequence: TGTGCCAGCAGTTTGGGGTCGGGACAGGGTGGCAAAAACATTCAGTACTTC. Its translation: CASSLGSGQGGKNIQYF.

This chain joins TRBV15 and TRBJ1-1; 7 bases align to TRBD1. Germline-derived CDR1 and CDR2 are LNHNV and YYDKDF (reference sequence). The V gene end was trimmed by 0 bases and the J gene end by 2 bases; junction bases not matched to a gene: 6. The CDR3 runs 16 residues. This CDR3 is CATSRDRGTANTEAFF. Written as DNA, the CDR3 is TGTGCCACCAGCAGAGACAGGGGGACAGCAAACACTGAAGCTTTCTTT.

V is TRBV5-1 and J is TRBJ2-2; TRBD2 matches 10 bases. Germline V gives CDR1 SGHRS, CDR2 YFSETQ. The ends lost 2 bases at V and 7 bases at J; junction bases unmatched: 5. The CDR3 runs to 15 residues. CDR3 sequence reads: CASSFGLAGVGELFF. CDR3 sequence (DNA): TGCGCCAGCAGCTTCGGCCTAGCGGGGGTCGGGGAGCTGTTTTTT.

The rearrangement joins TRBV2 to TRBJ1-5; TRBD1 is a possible D gene (5 bases). Trimming stripped 6 bases from V and 2 bases from J, with 23 bases between. The length of the CDR3 is 18 residues. Germline V gene lookup returns CDR1 SNHLY and CDR2 FYNNEI. In DNA form, the CDR3 reads TGTGCCAGCAGCCACAGGTCCATTCTTCCAGTCGGCAATCAGCCCCAGCATTTT. This gives the protein CASSHRSILPVGNQPQHF.

The CDR3 DNA sequence: TGTGCCAGCAGCCCAGGGGCCAATCAGCCCCAGCATTTT. Translated: CASSPGANQPQHF. The chain is built from TRBV3-1 (or the pseudogene TRBV3-2) and TRBJ1-5, with a tentative D call TRBD1 (6 bases). The germline gives CDR1 LGHDT, CDR2 YNNKEL (reference sequence). V dropped 4 bases and J dropped 3 bases, with 7 bases sitting between them. The CDR3 is 13 amino acids.

The rearrangement links TRBV5-8 to TRBJ1-6; 10 bases are shared with TRBD1. Unmatched junction bases numbered 3, after V lost 3 bases and J lost 12 bases. In germline, CDR1 is SGHTS, CDR2 YDEGEE. The CDR3 has 13 residues. The CDR3 here is CASSSDRGLPLHF. The CDR3, as DNA: TGTGCCAGCAGCTCCGACAGGGGGCTACCCCTCCACTTT. Full variable domain (remainder filled in from reference TRBV5-8 and TRBJ1-6): EAGVTQSPTHLIKTRGQQATLRCSPISGHTSVYWYQQALGLGLQFLLWYDEGEERNRGNFPPRFSGRQFPNYSSELNVNALELEDSALYLCASSSDRGLPLHFGNGTRLTVT.

Only one count was recorded for this clone. The chain links TRBV3-1 (or the pseudogene TRBV3-2) to TRBJ1-4, with 9 bases identical to TRBD1. The CDR3 contains 18 residues. Germline V gene sequence: CDR1 LGHDT, CDR2 YNNKEL (reference sequence). J lost 10 bases, V lost 0 bases, and 15 bases had no gene match. DNA for the CDR3: TGTGCCAGCAGCCAAGAGAGACCCCGAGAGGGACAGGGCGGAAAACTGTTTTTT. This codes for CASSQERPREGQGGKLFF.

The rearrangement joins TRBV30 to TRBJ2-5; D possibly corresponds to TRBD2 (6 bases). Germline loops: CDR1 GTSNPN, CDR2 SVGIG (reference sequence). V lost 0 bases, J lost 5 bases, and 10 bases lay in between. The CDR3 has 13 residues. The CDR3 reads CAWSVSRGETQYF. The CDR3, as DNA: TGTGCCTGGAGTGTAAGCCGGGGGGAGACCCAGTACTTC.

J is TRBJ2-1 and V is TRBV6-5; D is perhaps TRBD1 (5 bases). The CDR3 runs to 13 residues. Germline CDR1 is MNHEY and CDR2 is SVGAGI. Trimming stripped 5 bases from V and 9 bases from J, with 14 bases between. Here the CDR3 DNA reads TGTGCCAGCAGTACTCCAGGGTCCGGTGAGCAGTTCTTC. Its translation is CASSTPGSGEQFF.

The V call is TRBV6-1, the J call TRBJ2-1, with 11 bases fitting TRBD2. Germline CDR1 MNHNS, CDR2 SASEGT. Losses at the gene ends were 2 bases for V and 5 bases for J; bases not matched to a gene: 8. The CDR3 has 17 residues. In DNA form, the CDR3 reads TGTGCCAGCAGTGAATTCCTAGCGGGGGGCCGGGACAATGAGCAGTTCTTC. This encodes CASSEFLAGGRDNEQFF.

The rearrangement joins TRBV7-3 to TRBJ2-7; D is possibly TRBD2 (7 bases). The V end was cut by 2 bases, the J end by 6 bases, with 11 bases between. The germline CDR1 and CDR2 sequences are SGHTA and FQGTGA. This CDR3 region has 13 residues. The DNA for the CDR3 is TGTGCCAGCAGCTTATCAGGGGAGGGCGAGCAGTACTTC. It encodes CASSLSGEGEQYF.

The rearrangement joins TRBV24-1 to TRBJ2-2, with 9 bases identical to TRBD1. Germline CDR1 KGHDR, CDR2 SFDVKD. J lost 4 bases, V lost 7 bases, and 6 bases had no gene match. The CDR3 is made up of 15 amino acids. CDR3 protein: CATSGTGNPTGELFF. The CDR3 DNA follows: TGTGCCACCAGCGGGACAGGGAATCCCACCGGGGAGCTGTTTTTT.

This clone was detected only once. The chain has TRBV6-4 and TRBJ1-5, with a possible D match to TRBD1 (5 bases). Per germline, CDR1 MRHNA and CDR2 SNTAGT. CDR3 size: 19 residues. V lost 4 bases and J lost 0, with 22 bases in between. As DNA, the CDR3 is TGTGCCAGCAGTGTGGGGAATGGGGCCACTTGCTATAGCAATCAGCCCCAGCATTTT. It translates to CASSVGNGATCYSNQPQHF.

The chain combines TRBV27 with TRBJ1-1; TRBD1 aligns across 10 bases. Germline CDR1 and CDR2: MNHEY and SMNVEV (reference sequence). CDR3 length equals 15 residues. Germline trimming cut 5 bases from V and 7 bases from J; bases unmatched to any gene: 10. The CDR3, as DNA: TGTGCCAGCAGTCGCTACCGGGACAGGGGAATTGAAGCTTTCTTT. Amino acids: CASSRYRDRGIEAFF.

This clone has ten or more counts. This sequence joins TRBV2 and TRBJ1-1; 7 positions agree with TRBD1. Germline loops: CDR1 SNHLY, CDR2 FYNNEI. V lost 2 bases and J lost 1; bases outside the gene matches: 4. The CDR3 contains 15 residues. The CDR3 DNA sequence: TGTGCCAGCAGTGAACAGGGGGTAGGGAACACTGAAGCTTTCTTT. Translation: CASSEQGVGNTEAFF. Full variable domain (remainder filled in from reference TRBV2 and TRBJ1-1): EPEVTQTPSHQVTQMGQEVILRCVPISNHLYFYWYRQILGQKVEFLVSFYNNEISEKSEIFDDQFSVERPDGSNFTLKIRSTKLEDSAMYFCASSEQGVGNTEAFFGQGTRLTVV.

V and J are TRBV28 and TRBJ2-1, with 10 bases identical to TRBD1. The CDR3 sequence is 15 residues long. Germline CDR1 and CDR2: MDHEN and SYDVKM. Trimming took 4 bases from V and 10 from J; bases not matched to a gene: 10. The CDR3 sequence: CASSSRDRGSWEQFF. As DNA, the CDR3 is TGTGCCAGCAGTTCCCGGGACAGGGGTTCATGGGAGCAGTTCTTC.

The chain is built from TRBV20-1 and TRBJ2-5; the D gene is possibly TRBD1 (6 bases). Trimming removed 3 bases at V and 1 base at J, with 9 bases between. CDR3 size: 13 residues. Germline V lookup: CDR1 DFQATT, CDR2 SNEGSKA (reference sequence). The chain's CDR3 is CSASTGSQETQYF. The CDR3 DNA is TGCAGTGCTAGTACAGGGAGCCAAGAGACCCAGTACTTC.

V usage is TRBV7-9 and J usage is TRBJ2-2, with 7 bases lining up with TRBD1. The J segment lost 4 bases and the V segment lost 1 base, leaving 3 bases of the junction unmatched. Germline CDR1 is SEHNR and CDR2 is FQNEAQ (reference sequence). This CDR3 is 15 amino acids long. The CDR3 coding sequence is TGTGCCAGCAGCTTAGTGGGACAGAGCACCGGGGAGCTGTTTTTT. It is translated as CASSLVGQSTGELFF.

This chain uses TRBV6-5 with TRBJ1-2; 8 nucleotides line up with TRBD1. The CDR3 extends over 14 amino acids. Germline V gene sequence: CDR1 MNHEY, CDR2 SVGAGI. The junction had 6 bases not matched to a gene; V was cut back by 6 bases and J by 3 bases. For the CDR3, the DNA is TGTGCCAGCAGGACGGACAGGGCGGACTATGGCTACACCTTC. This gives the protein CASRTDRADYGYTF.

The chain has TRBV7-9 and TRBJ2-5, with TRBD2 identical over 7 bases. After removal of 5 bases from V and 4 bases from J, the junction contained 7 bases not matched to a gene. The CDR3 is 14 residues long. CDR1 is SEHNR and CDR2 is FQNEAQ in the germline V gene (reference sequence). The CDR3 spells CASSIGGSVETQYF. The CDR3, as DNA: TGTGCCAGCAGCATCGGGGGGTCAGTAGAGACCCAGTACTTC. Complete variable domain (other parts from reference TRBV7-9 and TRBJ2-5): DTGVSQNPRHKITKRGQNVTFRCDPISEHNRLYWYRQTLGQGPEFLTYFQNEAQLEKSRLLSDRFSAERPKGSFSTLEIQRTEQGDSAMYLCASSIGGSVETQYFGPGTRLLVL.

The chain joins TRBV4-2 to TRBJ2-5, with 13 nucleotides matching TRBD2. V was pared by 1 base and J by 2 bases, with 10 bases of the junction left unmatched. From germline, CDR1 is LGHNA and CDR2 YNFKEQ. The CDR3 is 19 amino acids. CDR3 bases: TGTGCCAGCAGCCAAGTAACTAGCGGGGGGGCGAGGTTTCAAGAGACCCAGTACTTC. Translated: CASSQVTSGGARFQETQYF.

The rearrangement uses TRBV11-2 and TRBJ1-1, with D maybe TRBD1 (5 bases). This CDR3 has 15 amino acids. Germline-derived CDR1 and CDR2 are SGHAT and FQNNGV. V was pared by 5 bases and J by 8 bases, with 21 bases between. The CDR3 spells CASSPTPTWQGEAFF. The CDR3 DNA sequence: TGTGCCAGCAGCCCCACCCCTACGTGGCAGGGCGAAGCTTTCTTT.

This clone appeared a single time. This chain uses TRBV4-1 with TRBJ2-3; 7 positions agree with TRBD1. CDR3 length: 15 amino acids. Germline lookup yields CDR1 MGHRA and CDR2 YSYEKL. Losses at the gene ends were 4 bases for V and 3 bases for J; bases not matched to a gene: 7. The CDR3 sequence: CASSPRQGKTDTQYF. In DNA form, the CDR3 reads TGCGCCAGCAGCCCCCGACAGGGCAAGACAGATACGCAGTATTTT.

V usage is TRBV28 and J usage is TRBJ1-1, with TRBD1 identical over 9 bases. Germline V CDR1 and CDR2: MDHEN, SYDVKM. J was trimmed by 8 bases and V by 6 bases; bases with no gene match: 4. This CDR3 contains 12 residues. The CDR3 DNA sequence: TGTGCCAGCAGCCGAGGACAGGGGGAAGCTTTCTTT. Its protein product is CASSRGQGEAFF.